This note documents a single T cell receptor beta chain sequence. Its antigen remains unidentified. Ahead of sequencing, the ViraFEST assay grew antigen-specific CD4+ T cells using viral peptide pools. Isolation of CD4+ T cells took place after less than twelve days of culture. Participants completed two doses of the BNT162b2 or mRNA-1273 vaccine. Profiled with immunoSEQ multiplex PCR; TCRdb holds only in-frame clones, not every one. The sample consists of around 46,000 clones, about 74% of them appearing once. Germline V lookup: CDR1 ENHRY, CDR2 SYGVKD. The CDR3 loop spans 16 amino acids. J was trimmed by 0 bases and V by 0 bases; bases with no gene match: 3. This sample was taken from a study of vaccination effects on CD4 cells after COVID-19.

Here the sequenced sample was CD4+ T cells from PBMCs cultured with HCoV-OC43 spike peptides, taken after COVID-19 vaccination. Subset reported: HCoV-OC43 spike overlapping peptide pool stimulation. This chain connects TRBV10-3 to TRBJ2-7, with 9 nucleotides matching TRBD2. The receptor was derived from a human donor who received a COVID-19 vaccine. This chain's CDR3 is CAISESRRGGSYEQYF. The CDR3 DNA reads TGTGCCATCAGTGAGTCGAGGCGGGGGGGCTCCTACGAGCAGTACTTC.